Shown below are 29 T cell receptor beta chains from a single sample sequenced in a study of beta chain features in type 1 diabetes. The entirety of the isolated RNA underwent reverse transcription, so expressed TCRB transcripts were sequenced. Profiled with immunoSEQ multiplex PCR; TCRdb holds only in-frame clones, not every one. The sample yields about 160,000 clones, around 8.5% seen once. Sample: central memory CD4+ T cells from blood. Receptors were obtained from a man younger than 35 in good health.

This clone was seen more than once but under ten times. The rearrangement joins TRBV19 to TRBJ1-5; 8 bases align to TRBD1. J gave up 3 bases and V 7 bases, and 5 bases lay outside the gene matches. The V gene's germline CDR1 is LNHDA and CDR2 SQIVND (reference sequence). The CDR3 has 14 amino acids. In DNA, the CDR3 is TGTGCCAGTAAGGGACAGGTTTTCAATCAGCCCCAGCATTTT. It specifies CASKGQVFNQPQHF.

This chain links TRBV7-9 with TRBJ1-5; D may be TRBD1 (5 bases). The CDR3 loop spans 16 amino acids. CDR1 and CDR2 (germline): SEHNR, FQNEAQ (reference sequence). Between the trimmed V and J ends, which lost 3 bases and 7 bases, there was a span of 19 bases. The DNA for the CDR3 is TGTGCCAGCAGCTTTAATATTGGGGCGGGGGGGCAGCCCCAGCATTTT. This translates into CASSFNIGAGGQPQHF.

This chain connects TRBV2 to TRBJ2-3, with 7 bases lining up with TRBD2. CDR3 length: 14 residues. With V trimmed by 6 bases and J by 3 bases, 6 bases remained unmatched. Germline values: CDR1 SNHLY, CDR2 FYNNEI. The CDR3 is CASRPGLKTDTQYF. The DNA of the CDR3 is TGTGCCAGCAGACCGGGACTAAAGACAGATACGCAGTATTTT.

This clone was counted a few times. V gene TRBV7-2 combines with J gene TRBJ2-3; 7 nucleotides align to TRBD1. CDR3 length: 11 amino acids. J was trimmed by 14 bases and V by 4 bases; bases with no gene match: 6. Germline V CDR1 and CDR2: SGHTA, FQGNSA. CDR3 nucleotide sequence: TGTGCCAGCAGCTGGACAGGTCCAGCGTATTTT. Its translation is CASSWTGPAYF.

The CDR3 region is CASVSGRNSGANVLTF. Written as DNA, the CDR3 is TGTGCCAGCGTAAGCGGGCGGAACTCTGGGGCCAACGTCCTGACTTTC. The V and J genes are TRBV9 and TRBJ2-6, with D perhaps matching TRBD2 (6 bases). CDR1 is SGDLS and CDR2 is YYNGEE in the germline V gene. Trimming removed 7 bases at V and 0 bases at J, with 14 bases between. CDR3 length: 16 residues. Full variable domain (rest looked up from reference TRBV9 and TRBJ2-6): DSGVTQTPKHLITATGQRVTLRCSPRSGDLSVYWYQQSLDQGLQFLIQYYNGEERAKGNILERFSAQQFPDLHSELNLSSLELGDSALYFCASVSGRNSGANVLTFGAGSRLTVL.

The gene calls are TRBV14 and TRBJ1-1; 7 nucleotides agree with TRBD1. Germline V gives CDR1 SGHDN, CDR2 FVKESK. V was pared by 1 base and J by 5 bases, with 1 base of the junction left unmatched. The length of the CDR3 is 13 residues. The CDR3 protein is CASSQVRGTEAFF. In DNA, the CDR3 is TGTGCCAGCAGCCAAGTCAGGGGGACTGAAGCTTTCTTT. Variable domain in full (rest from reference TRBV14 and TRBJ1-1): EAGVTQFPSHSVIEKGQTVTLRCDPISGHDNLYWYRRVMGKEIKFLLHFVKESKQDESGMPNNRFLAERTGGTYSTLKVQPAELEDSGVYFCASSQVRGTEAFFGQGTRLTVV.

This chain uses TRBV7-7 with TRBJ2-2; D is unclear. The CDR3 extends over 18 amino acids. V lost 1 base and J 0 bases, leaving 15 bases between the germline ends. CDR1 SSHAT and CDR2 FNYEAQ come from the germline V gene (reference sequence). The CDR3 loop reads CASSLEFAGPTNTGELFF. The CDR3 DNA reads TGTGCCAGCAGCTTAGAGTTCGCAGGCCCAACGAACACCGGGGAGCTGTTTTTT. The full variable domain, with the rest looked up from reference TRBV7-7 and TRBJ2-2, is GAGVSQSPRYKVTKRGQDVTLRCDPISSHATLYWYQQALGQGPEFLTYFNYEAQPDKSGLPSDRFSAERPEGSISTLTIQRTEQRDSAMYRCASSLEFAGPTNTGELFFGEGSRLTVL.

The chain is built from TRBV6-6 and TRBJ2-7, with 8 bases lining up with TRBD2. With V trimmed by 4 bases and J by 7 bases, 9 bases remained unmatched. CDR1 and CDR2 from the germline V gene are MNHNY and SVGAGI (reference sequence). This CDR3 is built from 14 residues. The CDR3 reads CASSSPGLVAEQYF. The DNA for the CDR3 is TGTGCCAGCAGTTCACCGGGACTAGTGGCTGAGCAGTACTTC.

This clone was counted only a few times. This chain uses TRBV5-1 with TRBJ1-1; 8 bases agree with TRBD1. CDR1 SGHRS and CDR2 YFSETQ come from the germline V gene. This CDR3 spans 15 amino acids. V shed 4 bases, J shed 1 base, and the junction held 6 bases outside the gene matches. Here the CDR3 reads CASSRQGAANTEAFF. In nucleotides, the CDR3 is TGCGCCAGCAGCCGGCAGGGGGCGGCGAACACTGAAGCTTTCTTT.

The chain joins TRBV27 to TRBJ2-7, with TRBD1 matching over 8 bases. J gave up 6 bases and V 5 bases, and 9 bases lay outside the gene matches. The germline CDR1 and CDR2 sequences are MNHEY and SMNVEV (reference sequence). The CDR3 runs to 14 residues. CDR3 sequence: CASSNQDRVREQYF. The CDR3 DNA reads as TGTGCCAGCAGTAACCAGGACAGGGTCCGCGAGCAGTACTTC.

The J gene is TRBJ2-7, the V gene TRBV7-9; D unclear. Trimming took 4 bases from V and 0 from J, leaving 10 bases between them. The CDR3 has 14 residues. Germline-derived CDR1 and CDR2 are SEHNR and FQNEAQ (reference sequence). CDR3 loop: CASSSPLSSYEQYF. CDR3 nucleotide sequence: TGTGCCAGCAGCTCCCCACTTAGCTCCTACGAGCAGTACTTC.

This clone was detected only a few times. The CDR3 protein is CSAETGREVAFF. The DNA for the CDR3 is TGCAGCGCCGAGACAGGGCGTGAGGTGGCTTTCTTT. The V and J genes are TRBV29-1 and TRBJ1-1, with 7 bases that match TRBD1. CDR1 SQVTM and CDR2 ANQGSEA come from the germline V gene. The CDR3 consists of 12 residues. V dropped 7 bases and J dropped 11; count of bases not matched to a gene: 13.

CDR3 loop: CASSLEASGANVLTF. The CDR3 DNA reads as TGTGCCAGCAGCTTAGAGGCCTCTGGGGCCAACGTCCTGACTTTC. The rearrangement joins TRBV11-2 to TRBJ2-6; D not certain. Between the trimmed V and J ends, which lost 0 bases and 0 bases, there was a span of 3 bases. Germline CDR1 is SGHAT and CDR2 is FQNNGV. This CDR3 is built from 15 residues.

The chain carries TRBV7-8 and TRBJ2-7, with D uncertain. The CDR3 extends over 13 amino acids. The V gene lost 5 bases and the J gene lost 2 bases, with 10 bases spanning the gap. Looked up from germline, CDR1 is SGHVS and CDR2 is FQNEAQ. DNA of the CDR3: TGTGCCAGCAGCCGTCGCGGCCCCTACGAGCAGTACTTC. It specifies CASSRRGPYEQYF.

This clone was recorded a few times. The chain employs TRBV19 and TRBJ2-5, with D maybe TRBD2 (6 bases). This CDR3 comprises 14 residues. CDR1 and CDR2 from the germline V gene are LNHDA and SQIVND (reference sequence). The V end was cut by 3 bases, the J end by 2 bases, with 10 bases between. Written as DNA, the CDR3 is TGTGCCAGTAGTATTAGGAGGGGACAAGAGACCCAGTACTTC. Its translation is CASSIRRGQETQYF. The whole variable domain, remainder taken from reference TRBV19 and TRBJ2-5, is DGGITQSPKYLFRKEGQNVTLSCEQNLNHDAMYWYRQDPGQGLRLIYYSQIVNDFQKGDIAEGYSVSREKKESFPLTVTSAQKNPTAFYLCASSIRRGQETQYFGPGTRLLVL.

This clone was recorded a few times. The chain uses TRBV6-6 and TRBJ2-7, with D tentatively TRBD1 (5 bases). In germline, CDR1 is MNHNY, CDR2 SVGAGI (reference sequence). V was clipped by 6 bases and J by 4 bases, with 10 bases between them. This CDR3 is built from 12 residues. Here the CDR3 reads CASSTQGYEQYF. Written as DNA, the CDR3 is TGTGCCAGCAGCACGCAGGGATACGAGCAGTACTTC.

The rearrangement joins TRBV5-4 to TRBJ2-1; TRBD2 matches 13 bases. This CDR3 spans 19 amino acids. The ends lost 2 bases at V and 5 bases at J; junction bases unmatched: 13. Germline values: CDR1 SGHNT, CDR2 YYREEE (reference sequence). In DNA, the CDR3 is TGTGCCAGCAGCTTCCTCCGGACTAGCGGGGGTGATGTGAACAATGAGCAGTTCTTC. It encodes CASSFLRTSGGDVNNEQFF.

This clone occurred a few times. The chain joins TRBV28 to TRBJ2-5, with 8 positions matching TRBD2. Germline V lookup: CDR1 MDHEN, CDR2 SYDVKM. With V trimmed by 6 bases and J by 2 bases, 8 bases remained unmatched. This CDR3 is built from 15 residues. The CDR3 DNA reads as TGTGCCAGCAGCTGGGCGGGGGGCCTACAAGAGACCCAGTACTTC. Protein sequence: CASSWAGGLQETQYF.

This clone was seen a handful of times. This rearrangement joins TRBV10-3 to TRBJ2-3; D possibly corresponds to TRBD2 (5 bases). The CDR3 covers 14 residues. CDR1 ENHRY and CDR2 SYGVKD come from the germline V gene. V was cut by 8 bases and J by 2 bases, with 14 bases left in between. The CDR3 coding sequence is TGTGCCATCCGACCCGGGGAGCTCACAGATACGCAGTATTTT. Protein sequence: CAIRPGELTDTQYF.

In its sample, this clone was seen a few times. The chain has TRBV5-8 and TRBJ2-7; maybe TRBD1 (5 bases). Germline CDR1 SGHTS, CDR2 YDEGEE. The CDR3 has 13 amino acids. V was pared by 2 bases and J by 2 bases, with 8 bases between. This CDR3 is CASSFTGPYEQYF. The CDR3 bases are TGTGCCAGCAGCTTTACAGGCCCCTACGAGCAGTACTTC.

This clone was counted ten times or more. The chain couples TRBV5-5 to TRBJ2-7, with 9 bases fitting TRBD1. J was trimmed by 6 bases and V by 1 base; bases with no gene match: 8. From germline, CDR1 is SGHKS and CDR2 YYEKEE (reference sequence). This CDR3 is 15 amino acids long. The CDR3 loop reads CASSLLGQGLGEQYF. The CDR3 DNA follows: TGTGCCAGCAGCTTGTTGGGACAGGGTTTGGGCGAGCAGTACTTC.

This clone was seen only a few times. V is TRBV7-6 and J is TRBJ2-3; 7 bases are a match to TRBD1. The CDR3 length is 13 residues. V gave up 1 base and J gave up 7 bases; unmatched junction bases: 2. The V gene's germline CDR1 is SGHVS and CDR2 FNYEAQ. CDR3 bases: TGTGCCAGCAGCTTAGAGACAGGGTATACGCAGTATTTT. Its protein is CASSLETGYTQYF.

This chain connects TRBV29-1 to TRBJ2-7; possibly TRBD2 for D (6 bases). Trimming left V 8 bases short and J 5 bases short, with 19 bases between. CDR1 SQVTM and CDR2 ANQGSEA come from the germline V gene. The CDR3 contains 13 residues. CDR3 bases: TGCAGCACCCGGCGGGGAAGCGGAGACGAGCAGTACTTC. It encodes CSTRRGSGDEQYF.

CDR3 amino acids: CASGSRSNYGYTF. Written as DNA, the CDR3 is TGTGCCTCCGGATCACGGAGTAACTATGGCTACACCTTC. The chain has TRBV30 and TRBJ1-2; no clear D gene. Germline V gene lookup returns CDR1 GTSNPN and CDR2 SVGIG (reference sequence). The CDR3 contains 13 residues. Trimming shortened V by 7 bases and J by 1 base, and 13 bases separated the two germline ends.

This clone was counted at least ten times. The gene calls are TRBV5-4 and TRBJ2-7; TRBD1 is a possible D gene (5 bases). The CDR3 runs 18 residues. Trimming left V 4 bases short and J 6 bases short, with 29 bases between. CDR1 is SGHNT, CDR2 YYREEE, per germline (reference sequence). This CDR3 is CASSRAYSQGGVVGEQYF. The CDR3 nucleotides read TGTGCCAGCAGCCGGGCCTATTCGCAGGGTGGAGTAGTCGGCGAGCAGTACTTC.

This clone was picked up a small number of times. The CDR3 DNA is TGTGCCAGCAGTCCACTAGCGGATACGCAGTATTTT. Translation: CASSPLADTQYF. The rearrangement links TRBV28 to TRBJ2-3; 7 bases agree with TRBD2. V shed 5 bases, J shed 6 bases, and the junction held 2 bases outside the gene matches. This CDR3 comprises 12 residues. Germline V CDR1 and CDR2: MDHEN, SYDVKM.

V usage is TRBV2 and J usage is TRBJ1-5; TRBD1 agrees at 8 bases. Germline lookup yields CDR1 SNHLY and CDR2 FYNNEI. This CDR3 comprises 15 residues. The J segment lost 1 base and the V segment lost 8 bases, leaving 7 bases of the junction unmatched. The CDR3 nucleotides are TGTGCCAGCGGAAGGGACAGGTCGAGCAATCAGCCCCAGCATTTT. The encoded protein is CASGRDRSSNQPQHF.

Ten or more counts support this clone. CDR3 nucleotide sequence: TGTGCCCTGGGGGCCGCATTCACAGATACGCAGTATTTT. This codes for CALGAAFTDTQYF. The chain employs TRBV2 and TRBJ2-3, with D maybe TRBD1 (6 bases). V dropped 11 bases and J dropped 2 bases, with 14 bases sitting between them. The length of the CDR3 is 13 residues. Germline loops: CDR1 SNHLY, CDR2 FYNNEI.

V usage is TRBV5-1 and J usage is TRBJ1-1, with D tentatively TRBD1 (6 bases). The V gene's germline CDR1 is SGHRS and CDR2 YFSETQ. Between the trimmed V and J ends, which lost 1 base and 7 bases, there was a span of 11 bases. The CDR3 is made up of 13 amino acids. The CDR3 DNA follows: TGCGCCAGCAGCTTGACAGGGCCGCTTGAAGCTTTCTTT. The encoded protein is CASSLTGPLEAFF.